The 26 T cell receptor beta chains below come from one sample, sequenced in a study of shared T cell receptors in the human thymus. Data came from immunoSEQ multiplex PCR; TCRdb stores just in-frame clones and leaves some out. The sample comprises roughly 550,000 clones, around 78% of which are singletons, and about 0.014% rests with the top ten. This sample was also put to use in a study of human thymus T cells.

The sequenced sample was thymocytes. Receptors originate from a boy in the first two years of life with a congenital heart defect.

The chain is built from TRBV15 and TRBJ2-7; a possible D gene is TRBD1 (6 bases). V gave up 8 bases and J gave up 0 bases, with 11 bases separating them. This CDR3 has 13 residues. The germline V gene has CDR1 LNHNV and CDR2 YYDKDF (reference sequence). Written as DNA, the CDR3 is TGTGCCACCCGTGGACAGCCCTCCTACGAGCAGTACTTC. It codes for CATRGQPSYEQYF.

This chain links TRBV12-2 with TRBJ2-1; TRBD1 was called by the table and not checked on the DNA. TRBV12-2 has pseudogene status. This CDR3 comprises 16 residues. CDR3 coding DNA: TGTGCAAGTCGCTTCGTCCTACAGAGCCCCTACAATGAGCAGTTCTTC. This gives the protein CASRFVLQSPYNEQFF.

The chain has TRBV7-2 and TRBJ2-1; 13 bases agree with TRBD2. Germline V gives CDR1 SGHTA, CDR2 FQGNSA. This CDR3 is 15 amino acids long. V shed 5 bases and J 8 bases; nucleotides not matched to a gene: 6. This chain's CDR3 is CASSALTSGRYEQFF. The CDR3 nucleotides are TGTGCCAGCAGCGCCCTGACTAGCGGGAGGTATGAGCAGTTCTTC.

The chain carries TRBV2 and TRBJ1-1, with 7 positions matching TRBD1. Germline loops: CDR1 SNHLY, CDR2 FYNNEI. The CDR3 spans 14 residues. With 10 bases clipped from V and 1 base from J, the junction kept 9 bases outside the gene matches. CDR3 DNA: TGTGCCATAGCCGCGGGACAGAAGAACACTGAAGCTTTCTTT. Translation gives CAIAAGQKNTEAFF.

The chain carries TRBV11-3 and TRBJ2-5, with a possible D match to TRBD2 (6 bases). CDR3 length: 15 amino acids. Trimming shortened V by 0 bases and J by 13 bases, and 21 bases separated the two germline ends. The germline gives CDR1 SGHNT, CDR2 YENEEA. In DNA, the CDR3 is TGTGCCAGCAGCTTAGAGTCCCCGGGAGCCCCTAGTAGGTACTTC. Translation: CASSLESPGAPSRYF. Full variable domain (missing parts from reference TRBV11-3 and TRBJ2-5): EAGVVQSPRYKIIEKKQPVAFWCNPISGHNTLYWYLQNLGQGPELLIRYENEEAVDDSQLPKDRFSAERLKGVDSTLKIQPAELGDSAVYLCASSLESPGAPSRYFGPGTRLLVL.

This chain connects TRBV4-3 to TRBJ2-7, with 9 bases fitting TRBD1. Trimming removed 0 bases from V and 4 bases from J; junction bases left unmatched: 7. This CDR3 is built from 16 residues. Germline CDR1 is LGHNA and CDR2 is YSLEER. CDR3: CASSQDSQGARYEQYF. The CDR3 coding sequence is TGCGCCAGCAGCCAAGATTCACAGGGGGCTCGGTACGAGCAGTACTTC.

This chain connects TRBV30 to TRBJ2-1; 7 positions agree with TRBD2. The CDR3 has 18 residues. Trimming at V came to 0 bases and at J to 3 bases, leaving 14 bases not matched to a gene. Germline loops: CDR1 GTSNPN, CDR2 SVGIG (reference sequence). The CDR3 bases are TGTGCCTGGAGTGTACCCCCCCGACTAGCCATCCACTACAATGAGCAGTTCTTC. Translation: CAWSVPPRLAIHYNEQFF.

The CDR3 reads CASTQLGLAGVGYNEQFF. The CDR3 DNA is TGTGCCAGCACCCAACTCGGGCTAGCGGGAGTCGGGTACAATGAGCAGTTCTTC. The chain has TRBV2 and TRBJ2-1, with 10 bases that match TRBD2. Trimming at V came to 7 bases and at J to 4 bases, leaving 16 bases not matched to a gene. This CDR3 is 18 amino acids long. Germline V lookup: CDR1 SNHLY, CDR2 FYNNEI.

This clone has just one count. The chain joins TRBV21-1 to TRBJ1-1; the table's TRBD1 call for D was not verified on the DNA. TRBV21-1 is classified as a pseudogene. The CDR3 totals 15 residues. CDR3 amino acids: CASSPRSSPNTEAFF. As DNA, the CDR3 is TGTGCCAGCAGCCCCCGCTCCAGTCCGAACACTGAAGCTTTCTTT.

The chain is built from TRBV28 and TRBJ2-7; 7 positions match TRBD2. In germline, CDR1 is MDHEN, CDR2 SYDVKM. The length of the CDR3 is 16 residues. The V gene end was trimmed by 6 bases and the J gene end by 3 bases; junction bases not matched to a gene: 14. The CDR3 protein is CASRSNRDYEGYEQYF. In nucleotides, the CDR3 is TGTGCCAGCAGATCCAACCGGGACTATGAAGGCTACGAGCAGTACTTC.

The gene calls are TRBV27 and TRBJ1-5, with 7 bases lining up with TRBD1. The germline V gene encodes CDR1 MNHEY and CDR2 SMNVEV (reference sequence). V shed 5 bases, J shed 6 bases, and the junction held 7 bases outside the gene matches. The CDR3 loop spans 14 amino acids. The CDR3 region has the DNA TGTGCCAGCAGTGCAAGACAGGGAGGTCAGCCCCAGCATTTT. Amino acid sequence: CASSARQGGQPQHF.

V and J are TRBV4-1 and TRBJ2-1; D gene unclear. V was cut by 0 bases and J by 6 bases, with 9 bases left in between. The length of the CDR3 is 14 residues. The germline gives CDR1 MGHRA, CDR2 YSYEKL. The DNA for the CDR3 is TGCGCCAGCAGCCAAGATGTTGTGGCCAATGAGCAGTTCTTC. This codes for CASSQDVVANEQFF.

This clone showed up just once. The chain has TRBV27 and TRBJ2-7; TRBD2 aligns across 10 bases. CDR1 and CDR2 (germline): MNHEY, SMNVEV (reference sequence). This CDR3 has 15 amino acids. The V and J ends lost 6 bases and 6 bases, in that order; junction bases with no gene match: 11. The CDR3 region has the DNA TGTGCCAGCAGCCCTAACCCGGGACTAGCGTCCGAGCAGTACTTC. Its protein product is CASSPNPGLASEQYF.

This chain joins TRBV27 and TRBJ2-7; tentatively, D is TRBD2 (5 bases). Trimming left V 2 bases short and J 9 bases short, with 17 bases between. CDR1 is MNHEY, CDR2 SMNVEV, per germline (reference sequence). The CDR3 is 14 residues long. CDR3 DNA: TGTGCCAGCAGTTTAGACGGGGATTCCCCTTGGCAGTACTTC. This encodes CASSLDGDSPWQYF.

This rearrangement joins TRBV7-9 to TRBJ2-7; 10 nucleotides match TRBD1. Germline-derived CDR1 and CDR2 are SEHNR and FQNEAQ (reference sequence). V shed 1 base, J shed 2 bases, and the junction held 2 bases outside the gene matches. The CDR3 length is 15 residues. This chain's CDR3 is CASSLGGQGPYEQYF. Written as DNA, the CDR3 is TGTGCCAGCAGCTTAGGGGGACAGGGGCCCTACGAGCAGTACTTC. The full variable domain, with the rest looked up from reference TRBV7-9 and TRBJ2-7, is DTGVSQNPRHKITKRGQNVTFRCDPISEHNRLYWYRQTLGQGPEFLTYFQNEAQLEKSRLLSDRFSAERPKGSFSTLEIQRTEQGDSAMYLCASSLGGQGPYEQYFGPGTRLTVT.

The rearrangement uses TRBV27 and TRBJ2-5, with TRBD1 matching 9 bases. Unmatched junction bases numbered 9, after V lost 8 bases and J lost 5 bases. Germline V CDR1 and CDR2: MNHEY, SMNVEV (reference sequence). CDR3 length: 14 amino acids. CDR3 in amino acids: CASYPTGGRETQYF. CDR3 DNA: TGTGCCAGCTATCCCACAGGGGGCCGGGAGACCCAGTACTTC.

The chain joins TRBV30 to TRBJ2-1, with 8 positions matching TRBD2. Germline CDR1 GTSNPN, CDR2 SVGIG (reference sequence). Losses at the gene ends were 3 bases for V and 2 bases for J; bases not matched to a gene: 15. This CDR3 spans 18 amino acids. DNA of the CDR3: TGTGCCTGGAGCCGTACCCCGCGGGAGGTCCCTCCCTACAATGAGCAGTTCTTC. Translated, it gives CAWSRTPREVPPYNEQFF. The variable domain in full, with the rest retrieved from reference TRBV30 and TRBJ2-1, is SQTIHQWPATLVQPVGSPLSLECTVEGTSNPNLYWYRQAAGRGLQLLFYSVGIGQISSEVPQNLSASRPQDRQFILSSKKLLLSDSGFYLCAWSRTPREVPPYNEQFFGPGTRLTVL.

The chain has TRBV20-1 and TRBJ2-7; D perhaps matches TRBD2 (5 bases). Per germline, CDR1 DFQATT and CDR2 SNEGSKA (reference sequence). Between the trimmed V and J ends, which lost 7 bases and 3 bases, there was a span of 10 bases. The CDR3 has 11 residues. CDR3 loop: CSEGSLYEQYF. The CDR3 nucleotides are TGCAGTGAAGGGAGCCTCTACGAGCAGTACTTC.

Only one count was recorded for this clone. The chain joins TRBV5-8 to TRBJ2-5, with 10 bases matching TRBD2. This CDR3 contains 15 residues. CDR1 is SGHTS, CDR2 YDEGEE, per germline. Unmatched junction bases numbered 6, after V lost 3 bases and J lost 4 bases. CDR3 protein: CASSWPRTSGETQYF. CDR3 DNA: TGTGCCAGCAGCTGGCCCCGGACTAGCGGAGAGACCCAGTACTTC.

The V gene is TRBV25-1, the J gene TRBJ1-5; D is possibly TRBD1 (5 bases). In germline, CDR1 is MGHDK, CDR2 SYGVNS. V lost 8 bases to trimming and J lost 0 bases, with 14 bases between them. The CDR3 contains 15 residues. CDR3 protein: CASSWGGASNQPQHF. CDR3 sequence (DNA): TGTGCCAGCTCCTGGGGAGGGGCTAGCAATCAGCCCCAGCATTTT.

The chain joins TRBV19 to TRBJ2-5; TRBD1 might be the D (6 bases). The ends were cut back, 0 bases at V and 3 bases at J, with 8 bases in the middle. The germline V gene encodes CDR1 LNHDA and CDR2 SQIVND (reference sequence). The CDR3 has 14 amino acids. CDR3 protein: CASSIEGAEETQYF. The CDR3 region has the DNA TGTGCCAGTAGTATAGAGGGGGCGGAAGAGACCCAGTACTTC.

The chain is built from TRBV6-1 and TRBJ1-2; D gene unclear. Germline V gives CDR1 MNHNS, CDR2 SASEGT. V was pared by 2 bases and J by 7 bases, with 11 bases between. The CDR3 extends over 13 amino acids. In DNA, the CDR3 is TGTGCCAGCAGTGAACGAGACTACGGTGGCTACACCTTC. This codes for CASSERDYGGYTF.

For the CDR3, the DNA is TGTGCCGGAACGGGACAGGGGGAAGGGGTGACCCAGTACTTC. Protein product: CAGTGQGEGVTQYF. The chain employs TRBV5-8 and TRBJ2-5, with 11 bases identical to TRBD1. The CDR3 is made up of 14 amino acids. The V segment lost 10 bases and the J segment 7 bases; nucleotides outside the gene matches: 12. Germline lookup yields CDR1 SGHTS and CDR2 YDEGEE.

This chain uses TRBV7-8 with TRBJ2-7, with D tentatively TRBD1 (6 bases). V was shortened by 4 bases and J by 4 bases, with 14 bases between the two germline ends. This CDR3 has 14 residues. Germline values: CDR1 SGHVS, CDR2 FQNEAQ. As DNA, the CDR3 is TGTGCCAGCAGCTCCCTTCCAGGGGAGTACGAGCAGTACTTC. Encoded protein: CASSSLPGEYEQYF.

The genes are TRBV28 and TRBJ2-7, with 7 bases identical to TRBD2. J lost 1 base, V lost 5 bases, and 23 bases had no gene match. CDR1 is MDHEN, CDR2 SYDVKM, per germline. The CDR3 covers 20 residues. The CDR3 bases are TGTGCCAGCAGTCGCATACCGGGACTACCCTCGCCAAGAACTTCCTACGAGCAGTACTTC. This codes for CASSRIPGLPSPRTSYEQYF.

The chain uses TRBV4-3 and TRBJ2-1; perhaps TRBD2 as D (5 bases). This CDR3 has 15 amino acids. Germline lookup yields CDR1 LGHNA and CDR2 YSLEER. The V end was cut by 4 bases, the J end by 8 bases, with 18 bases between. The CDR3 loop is CASSLEWAGRDEQFF. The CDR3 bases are TGCGCCAGCAGCCTCGAATGGGCGGGTCGGGATGAGCAGTTCTTC.